These T cell receptor beta chains were read from a single sample in a study of human T cells and chemical hapten exposure. TCRdb reanalysed the RACE reads using MiXCR and keeps one entry per CDR3 protein. The table shows fewer than 70,000 distinct CDR3 sequences, with roughly 6.7% occurring only once. The source was whole blood, collected in connection with sensitization to the hapten diphenylcyclopropenone (DPC). These receptors originate from a woman aged 25 to 45 with alopecia areata. Some clones in this sample may be carry-over from other donors' samples. Each CDR3 is given with its conserved first and last residue. Each record gives: clone size, V gene, J gene, CDR3 protein. Not every row has a clone size; where given, it reads once, few, many or a size class.

clone_size: many; v_call: TRBV7-8; j_call: TRBJ1-3; cdr3_aa: CASSDRPGQAGGNTIYF
clone_size: many; v_call: TRBV28; j_call: TRBJ1-6; cdr3_aa: CASSPAPGISSYNSPLHF
clone_size: many; v_call: TRBV20-1; j_call: TRBJ1-1; cdr3_aa: CSAPRQGGWTEAFF
clone_size: many; v_call: TRBV5-4; j_call: TRBJ1-2; cdr3_aa: CASSLRQGAAYGYTF
clone_size: many; v_call: TRBV11-2; j_call: TRBJ2-1; cdr3_aa: CASIRRRSNEQFF
clone_size: many; v_call: TRBV7-9; j_call: TRBJ1-1; cdr3_aa: CASSSEGATEAFF
clone_size: many; v_call: TRBV20-1; j_call: TRBJ2-3; cdr3_aa: CSAIDLAASGTQYF
clone_size: -; v_call: TRBV2; j_call: TRBJ1-1; cdr3_aa: CASRGDSTEAFF
clone_size: many; v_call: TRBV7-9; j_call: TRBJ2-3; cdr3_aa: CASSPIGGTENTDTQYF
clone_size: many; v_call: TRBV7-9; j_call: TRBJ2-6; cdr3_aa: CASSRYSSGTSGANVLTF
clone_size: many; v_call: TRBV29-1; j_call: TRBJ2-1; cdr3_aa: CSVGLAGIYNEQFF
clone_size: many; v_call: TRBV5-1; j_call: TRBJ1-1; cdr3_aa: CASSAEGNTEAFF
clone_size: -; v_call: TRBV19; j_call: TRBJ1-2; cdr3_aa: CASTTWEAGVYGYTF